This T cell receptor (beta chain) originates from a study of blood T cell repertoires in COVID-19. Background on the study: Collection of acute and convalescent COVID-19 samples took place in the United States, Italy and Spain. From T cells, B-cell-depleted T cells, or PBMCs came the material, which was cDNA or gDNA.

Germline V CDR1 and CDR2: SGHDT, YYEEEE. The ends lost 1 base at V and 6 bases at J; junction bases unmatched: 3. The CDR3 is 13 amino acids. Study processing details: Amplification with reference gene primers provided the estimates of nucleated cell counts. The data were produced by immunoSEQ multiplex PCR, yet TCRdb's version contains in-frame clones alone and is incomplete. V and J calls plus clone size are reproduced from that table; the DNA served to infer D and trimming. The table records 80,000 to 100,000 clones, about 85% of them present only once. Material: peripheral blood. The rearrangement joins TRBV5-6 to TRBJ1-1, with 7 bases matching TRBD1. The source of this sequence is a man between 60 and 75 years old with acute or convalescent COVID-19. The CDR3 region has the DNA TGTGCCAGCAGCTTGAACAGGGGCCCTGAAGCTTTCTTT. It translates to CASSLNRGPEAFF.